The TCR beta chain under discussion was sequenced for a study of cytomegalovirus exposure and HLA in healthy donors (dated by TCRdb to the late 2010s). Background for the entire study: An earlier analysis of roughly 630 of the donors reported 250 to 300 Gb of sequence data and some 120 million unique TCR beta sequences from about 179 million T cells. A later analysis re-analyzed previously published TCR beta repertoires from 666 donors and added high-resolution HLA genotyping to study TCR occurrence patterns. An early release that covered roughly 600 HLA-typed donors contained about 300 gigabases of sequencing data and 70 million to 100 million unique TCR sequences. The aim of the study was to test whether cataloging public T cell receptors could identify signatures of past pathogen exposure. Among roughly 400 genotyped donors of the cohort, an average of approximately 220,000 unique TCR beta nucleotide sequences was sequenced per donor, of which roughly 18% were non-productive. The genetic ancestry cluster associated with self-reported Caucasian donors included 81% of the 398 genotyped donors. A later genetic analysis took genome-wide SNP genotypes for 398 of the 666 donors and used that subset as a discovery cohort. Every repertoire in the discovery cohort had been generated on one and the same sequencing platform. Typing coverage differed by locus: A, B, C, DRB1 and DQB1 were typed in about 620-640 donors, DQA1 in approximately 520, DPA1 in approximately 610, and DPB1 in just under 480. HLA typing covered class I and class II loci at four-digit resolution. Rather than using new phenotypic data, the later analysis identified candidate immune exposures from TCR beta sequences and from how often those sequences occurred across donors. Donor age, sex, ethnicity and CMV serostatus were collected together with the repertoire data. Because of strong linkage in the cohort, five DR-DQ haplotypes were treated as single units for association and clustering. To decide whether each TCR beta V gene segment behaved as functional or pseudogenic, an earlier analysis of some 600 of the donors relied on high-throughput TCR beta sequencing. Using immunosequencing, the study profiled T cell repertoires from 640 or so subjects and related those repertoires to cytomegalovirus serostatus. Along with the roughly 710-subject first cohort, a separate validation cohort of 120 different subjects was used. High-throughput TCR immunosequencing, statistical association of individual TCRs with disease status, and machine learning were combined to predict cytomegalovirus infection status. The paper as a whole reports these results and caveats: The only immune exposure information available for the cohort was CMV serostatus. HLA typing was unavailable for some donors at each locus, so association tests used only the typed subset. An earlier analysis of approximately 500 of the donors showed that most TCR beta V segments appeared in productive rearrangements either about 87% or about 30% of the time, which broadly matched IMGT annotations. At a false discovery rate of 0.05, a later analysis linked fewer than 20,000 TCR beta sequences to specific HLA alleles. The classifier was reported to diagnose cytomegalovirus status with high specificity and sensitivity in both the original cohort and the validation cohort. Some IMGT-functional V segments, including TRBV6-2 and TRBV6-3, could not be told apart with the 87-base-pair reads, so those segments were excluded. A cluster of highly shared sequence variants was judged likely to represent a technical artifact of the sequencing pipeline. A later analysis found that most CMV-associated TCR beta chains appeared HLA-restricted, with HLA associations seemingly driven largely by CMV exposure. Assigning TCR associations to individual alleles was difficult when HLA alleles, especially DR and DQ, strongly co-occurred. This cohort had only TCR beta chains sequenced, and the lack of alpha or paired-chain data limited which features could be detected. The presence/absence analyses assumed that sequencing depth was roughly uniform across donors, and that assumption may not be true. A further reported finding was that TCR beta sequences accurately predicted the HLA-A and HLA-B alleles for most subjects in the first cohort. Across donors, most TCR sequences were observed very rarely, whereas some public TCRs were present in many individuals. A few of the identified cytomegalovirus-associated TCR beta chains were confirmed in vitro to be specific for cytomegalovirus antigens. Compared with equally common non-associated chains, HLA-associated TCR beta chains in a later analysis were more clonally expanded and had lower generation probabilities. According to a later analysis, parvovirus B19, influenza, CMV and Epstein-Barr virus appeared linked to several top co-occurrence clusters. The study listed approximately 150 TCR beta chains as associated with cytomegalovirus. Linkage disequilibrium might explain the correlated functional status among segregating V segments, but an unknown experimental factor could not be ruled out. In a later analysis, the rate of TCR association differed among HLA loci, with DRB1 alleles having the most associated TCRs and HLA-C alleles having the fewest. An association between a missense DCLRE1C variant and V-gene and J-gene trimming of TCR beta chains was found in a later genetic analysis and replicated in an independent cohort. The earlier analysis of 587 of the donors excluded roughly 16 rarely observed V segments, including chromosome 9 orphons, because counts were too low. Compared with the roughly 700-donor mean, donors in an Asian-associated ancestry cluster had fewer N-insertions in productive TCRs, according to a later genetic analysis. It was suggested by the authors that the approach could potentially be generalized to other disease states and immunological phenotypes.

CDR1 and CDR2 (MGHRA, YSYEKL) derive from the germline V gene. The CDR3 sequence holds 16 residues, the cysteine and phenylalanine included. The sequence is cut down to CDR3 DNA, 48 bases in frame from base 1. Trimming leaves V shorter by 0 bases and J shorter by 0 bases, with the junction holding 2 bases beyond the gene matches. As for this clone: The target of this receptor is not known. No much larger clonotype is one base removed from it; base qualities were not supplied.

The library was produced with the immunoSEQ multiplex PCR assay. For the multiplex PCR, a mixture combining 60 forward primers for TCR Vbeta segments and 13 reverse primers for TCR Jbeta segments was used. Amplification of the CDR3 region of rearranged TCR beta genes was performed with a multiplex PCR assay on genomic DNA. The amplified TCR beta libraries were sequenced on the Illumina HiSeq System as 87-base-pair reads. The paper's data handling went like this. Across the 500 to 750 repertoires, a later analysis counted approximately 83 million unique TCR beta chains, 9 million to 14 million of which were shared by at least two donors. To remove PCR and sequencing errors, raw reads were error-corrected and collapsed into unique sequences using a nearest-neighbor algorithm that merged closely related sequences. CDR3 sequences were aligned to IMGT reference sequences to assign V, D and J gene segments. For a sequence to be retained, a match of at least six nucleotides to both a V gene segment and a J gene segment was required. Rearrangements were classified as productive when the CDR3 lacked stop codons and remained in frame with V and J, and all other rearrangements were classified as non-productive. Following IMGT convention, CDR3 was defined as the stretch from the second conserved V-encoded cysteine to the conserved J-encoded phenylalanine. In an earlier analysis of roughly 580 of the donors, sequences lacking an unambiguous match to a single V gene segment were excluded. In an earlier analysis of approximately 560 of the donors, a V segment was called functional when productive rearrangements were above 56.7%, and segregating when the standard deviation between donors exceeded 5%. A statistical classification framework was built for diagnosing cytomegalovirus status from the catalog of TCR beta chain sequences. V and J gene assignment, in a later analysis, came from comparing TCR nucleotide sequences with IMGT/GENE-DB human TR gene sequences. Using the TCRdist pipeline, a later analysis assigned CDR3 sequences along with most-parsimonious VDJ recombination scenarios. A later analysis defined each TCR beta chain by its CDR3 amino acid sequence plus V-gene family, and excluded reads lacking a unique V-gene family. To address suspected cross-contamination and a sequencing artifact, a later analysis removed around 590 highly shared, low-generation-probability nucleotide sequences. In a later analysis, a clonal expansion index for each public chain was calculated from normalized within-repertoire ranks of inferred template counts. A later analysis computed generation probabilities with a VDJ recombination model fitted to out-of-frame rearrangements, and checked the results against IGoR. Hypergeometric tests were used in a later analysis to score TCR-TCR, TCR-HLA and TCR-CMV co-occurrence, with a repertoire-size bias correction applied to the TCR pairs. False discovery rates were estimated in a later analysis by permuting HLA or CMV assignments 20 times. In a later analysis, co-occurring TCRs were grouped using DBSCAN, and TCRdist sequence similarity was added for clustering within HLA-allele-positive subsets. Co-occurrence clustering excluded repertoires with fewer than 30,000 or more than 120,000 public chains, plus five with anomalous nucleotide sharing. TCRdb carries this immuneACCESS record with in-frame sequences only. Its versions omit some clonotypes, under half of them owing to an unresolved V gene in the studies checked, with the rest unexplained. The DNA was the basis for D and trimming; V, J and clone size are from that table. The sample contains approximately 180,000 clones, around 86% of them found a single time. The top ten hold 1.5% to 2% of the sample.

In total, around 600 healthy bone marrow donors made up the cohort. All cohort members were sampled while nominally healthy, although unrecorded immune exposures were likely present. The donor tested CMV seronegative, placing the donor among the 350 or so seronegative members of the cohort. Each donor provided a peripheral blood sample, and peripheral blood mononuclear cells were used for TCR beta sequencing. Genomic DNA extraction from the blood cell samples was performed with the Qiagen DNeasy Blood Extraction Kit. The sequenced sample was PBMCs. This receptor chain uses TRBV4-1 and TRBJ2-3; TRBD1 lines up with 8 middle nucleotides. This sequence was found in a woman between 18 and 30 years old in good health and CMV-seronegative. The bases read TGCGCCAGCAGCCAAGACAGGGGGCATAGCACAGATACGCAGTATTTT. Translated, it reads CASSQDRGHSTDTQYF.